These 25 T cell receptor beta chains share one sample of origin, sequenced in a study of T cells in Graves' hyperthyroidism and ophthalmopathy. TCR beta CDR3 region amplification was performed from RNA transcripts. HTBI primers were the set used in a first-round RT-PCR of the TCR CDR3. From the multiplex PCR reads, TCRdb called clonotypes with MiXCR, one entry per CDR3 protein. There are 450,000 to 700,000 distinct CDR3 sequences in the sample; roughly 50% occur only once, and around 19% lies in the top ten. The sequencing input was peripheral blood or thyroid tissue (not recorded which). Every receptor here comes from an adult woman with Graves' disease, either hyperthyroidism or ophthalmopathy (not recorded which).

This clonotype was seen at least ten times. The rearrangement links TRBV6-5 to TRBJ1-1; D might be TRBD1 (6 bases). The CDR3 has 14 residues. The germline V gene has CDR1 MNHEY and CDR2 SVGAGI. The V end was cut by 2 bases, the J end by 1 base, with 8 bases between. The CDR3 sequence: CASSYGRGNTEAFF. The CDR3 coding sequence is TGTGCCAGCAGTTACGGCAGGGGGAACACTGAAGCTTTCTTT.

Only one count was recorded for this clonotype. This sequence joins TRBV29-1 and TRBJ1-1; 7 bases line up with TRBD1. The V gene end was trimmed by 6 bases and the J gene end by 4 bases; junction bases not matched to a gene: 11. CDR3 length: 14 residues. The V gene's germline CDR1 is SQVTM and CDR2 ANQGSEA. The CDR3 DNA reads TGCAGCGTAGGAGGACAGGACCGACGCACTGAAGCTTTCTTT. It codes for CSVGGQDRRTEAFF.

V usage is TRBV28 and J usage is TRBJ1-2; no clear D gene. The CDR3 covers 15 residues. CDR1 MDHEN and CDR2 SYDVKM come from the germline V gene. V lost 8 bases and J lost 0, with 16 bases in between. CDR3 residues: CASGQRQDPNYGYTF. In nucleotides, the CDR3 is TGTGCCAGCGGGCAGCGCCAGGATCCTAACTATGGCTACACCTTC.

The V call is TRBV29-1, the J call TRBJ2-7; D gene uncertain. Looked up from germline, CDR1 is SQVTM and CDR2 is ANQGSEA. The CDR3 has 14 amino acids. The ends were cut back, 5 bases at V and 1 base at J, with 15 bases in the middle. The CDR3 region has the DNA TGCAGCGTTTGCCCGGGCGTCACGTCCTACGAGCAGTACTTC. Translation: CSVCPGVTSYEQYF.

This rearrangement joins TRBV20-1 to TRBJ2-5, with D tentatively TRBD1 (5 bases). Per the germline V gene, CDR1 is DFQATT and CDR2 is SNEGSKA (reference sequence). V lost 6 bases and J 9 bases, leaving 17 bases between the germline ends. The CDR3 has 12 amino acids. The CDR3 DNA follows: TGCAGTGCCTCCAGGGAATATCAGCCCCAGTACTTC. Translation: CSASREYQPQYF.

This clonotype was seen ten or more times. This chain joins TRBV14 and TRBJ2-7, with TRBD2 matching 10 bases. The CDR3 is 15 residues long. Germline V gives CDR1 SGHDN, CDR2 FVKESK. The V and J ends lost 1 base and 3 bases, in that order; junction bases with no gene match: 3. CDR3 sequence reads: CASSQGTSGFYEQYF. The CDR3 DNA follows: TGTGCCAGCAGCCAAGGGACTAGCGGTTTCTACGAGCAGTACTTC.

This clonotype was recorded many times. The J gene is TRBJ1-2, the V gene TRBV7-2; possible D gene TRBD1, 5 bases. Trimming cost V 0 bases and J 8 bases, with 16 bases left between them. The CDR3 spans 15 residues. Germline V lookup: CDR1 SGHTA, CDR2 FQGNSA. CDR3 residues: CASSLAGTGQYGYTF. CDR3 DNA: TGTGCCAGCAGCTTAGCGGGTACTGGACAATACGGCTACACCTTC.

This clonotype was seen repeatedly, ten times or more. The J gene is TRBJ1-4, the V gene TRBV7-8; the D is unclear. CDR1 is SGHVS, CDR2 FQNEAQ, per germline. V was clipped by 5 bases and J by 3 bases, with 25 bases between them. This CDR3 contains 19 residues. CDR3 residues: CASSPSRPLLVTPNEKLFF. The CDR3 DNA is TGTGCCAGCAGCCCCAGCAGACCCCTTTTAGTTACTCCTAATGAAAAACTGTTTTTT.

The table lists this clonotype with a few counts. The chain joins TRBV28 to TRBJ1-2; 7 bases fit TRBD1. Germline CDR1 is MDHEN and CDR2 is SYDVKM. The CDR3 loop spans 14 amino acids. Trimming cost V 4 bases and J 4 bases; bases outside gene matches: 6. CDR3 loop: CASSSPTGPYGYTF. In DNA, the CDR3 is TGTGCCAGCAGTTCGCCGACAGGGCCCTATGGCTACACCTTC.

The V and J genes are TRBV24-1 and TRBJ1-3, with D hard to call. V shed 4 bases and J shed 3 bases, with 15 bases lying between them. The length of the CDR3 is 16 residues. The germline CDR1 and CDR2 sequences are KGHDR and SFDVKD. The CDR3: CATSEGDKNRGNTIYF. DNA of the CDR3: TGTGCCACCAGTGAAGGCGACAAGAACCGTGGAAACACCATATATTTT.

This clonotype was found a few times. The chain uses TRBV24-1 and TRBJ1-2; D possibly corresponds to TRBD1 (5 bases). Germline V gives CDR1 KGHDR, CDR2 SFDVKD. Between the trimmed V and J ends, which lost 5 bases and 6 bases, there was a span of 18 bases. The CDR3 extends over 15 amino acids. CDR3: CATSARDGGRDGYTF. CDR3 in DNA: TGTGCCACCAGTGCTAGAGATGGGGGGAGGGATGGCTACACCTTC.

The chain recombines TRBV9 with TRBJ1-1; D uncertain. V was cut by 3 bases and J by 4 bases, with 10 bases left in between. The CDR3 runs 13 residues. Germline assignment: CDR1 SGDLS and CDR2 YYNGEE. CDR3 coding DNA: TGTGCCAGCAGCGCAAAACCTAGCACTGAAGCTTTCTTT. This gives the protein CASSAKPSTEAFF.

Worth noting for this clonotype: The junction departs from germline at one end; a sequencing error may be responsible. V gene TRBV10-3 combines with J gene TRBJ1-5; weak D call: TRBD1 (6 bases). This CDR3 has 15 amino acids. Germline assignment: CDR1 ENHRY and CDR2 SYGVKD. The CDR3 sequence: CASSYMRPGAQPQHF. In DNA, the CDR3 is TGTGCCAGCAGTTACATGCGTCCAGGGGCTCAGCCCCAGCATTTT.

The chain uses TRBV5-1 and TRBJ2-7; D is unclear. The CDR3 consists of 14 residues. With 1 base removed from V and 10 bases from J, the gap between germline ends came to 18 bases. In germline, CDR1 is SGHRS, CDR2 YFSETQ. CDR3 coding DNA: TGCGCCAGCAGCTTGACAGTCGCGGCTCAGGAACAGTACTTC. Translated: CASSLTVAAQEQYF.

This clonotype showed up many times. The rearrangement joins TRBV10-3 to TRBJ2-2, with 13 bases lining up with TRBD2. V lost 6 bases, J lost 2 bases, and 3 bases stayed unmatched. The CDR3 contains 16 residues. Germline lookup yields CDR1 ENHRY and CDR2 SYGVKD. CDR3 protein: CAIRTSGRRNTGELFF. The CDR3 DNA follows: TGTGCCATCAGGACTAGCGGGAGGCGTAACACCGGGGAGCTGTTTTTT.

About this clonotype itself: A much larger clonotype is one base distant, so this may be a read error. The V call is TRBV5-1, the J call TRBJ2-7; D ambiguous. Germline CDR1 and CDR2: SGHRS and YFSETQ. The CDR3 sequence is 13 residues long. The CDR3 region is CASSFGQDDERYF. Written as DNA, the CDR3 is TGCGCCAGCAGCTTCGGGCAGGATGACGAGCGGTACTTC.

This chain joins TRBV15 and TRBJ1-2; weak D call: TRBD1 (5 bases). There are 13 residues in the CDR3. The V gene lost 3 bases and the J gene lost 4 bases, with 9 bases spanning the gap. The V gene's germline CDR1 is LNHNV and CDR2 YYDKDF (reference sequence). CDR3 amino acids: CATSSRGSYGYTF. DNA for the CDR3: TGTGCCACCAGCAGCCGGGGCTCCTATGGCTACACCTTC.

For this clonotype: Since the CDR3 does not end with the conserved phenylalanine or tryptophan, this likely comes from a read error. The DNA is left out, because the CDR3 cannot be placed on it with certainty; the CDR3 is given as TCRdb lists it. The genes are TRBV9 and TRBJ2-5; the D call in the table, TRBD1, was not verified against the DNA. Germline CDR1 and CDR2: SGDLS and YYNGEE. Termini included, the CDR3 measures 9 amino acids. The CDR3 here is CASSLRGGG.

V is TRBV19 and J is TRBJ1-2; 9 nucleotides agree with TRBD1. The CDR3 loop spans 16 amino acids. CDR1 is LNHDA and CDR2 is SQIVND in the germline V gene (reference sequence). The V segment lost 5 bases and the J segment 4 bases; nucleotides outside the gene matches: 11. The CDR3 reads CASSSATGTGSYGYTF. The CDR3 coding sequence is TGTGCCAGTAGTTCAGCTACCGGGACAGGGTCCTATGGCTACACCTTC.

This clonotype was counted only a few times. The chain is built from TRBV3-1 and TRBJ2-1; the D gene is possibly TRBD2 (6 bases). The CDR3 spans 15 residues. Germline CDR1 and CDR2: LGHDT and YNNKEL (reference sequence). Trimming took 2 bases from V and 5 from J, leaving 13 bases between them. CDR3 in DNA: TGTGCCAGCAGCCAACCAGGGCGGGAAGACAATGAGCAGTTCTTC. Protein sequence: CASSQPGREDNEQFF.

This clonotype has a single count. The chain recombines TRBV20-1 with TRBJ1-2; no definite D call. With 0 bases removed from V and 3 bases from J, the gap between germline ends came to 11 bases. The CDR3 spans 14 residues. Germline V gene lookup returns CDR1 DFQATT and CDR2 SNEGSKA (reference sequence). For the CDR3, the DNA is TGCAGTGCTAGAGATCCCTTGAAGGACTATGGCTACACCTTC. The encoded protein is CSARDPLKDYGYTF.

This clonotype was counted only a few times. The chain joins TRBV10-3 to TRBJ2-6, with D unclear. The length of the CDR3 is 16 residues. Trimming took 0 bases from V and 0 from J, leaving 6 bases between them. Germline CDR1 is ENHRY and CDR2 is SYGVKD. The CDR3 DNA reads TGTGCCATCAGTGAGTCGACGAACTCTGGGGCCAACGTCCTGACTTTC. This sequence encodes CAISESTNSGANVLTF.

This clonotype was seen at least ten times. The chain joins TRBV27 to TRBJ1-5; 9 bases line up with TRBD1. The J segment lost 6 bases and the V segment lost 6 bases, leaving 9 bases of the junction unmatched. The CDR3 loop spans 15 amino acids. CDR1 is MNHEY and CDR2 is SMNVEV in the germline V gene (reference sequence). The chain's CDR3 is CASSQTGGYGQPQHF. The CDR3, as DNA: TGTGCCAGCAGCCAAACAGGGGGCTATGGTCAGCCCCAGCATTTT.

This clonotype turned up a few times. The chain links TRBV14 to TRBJ2-7, with unresolved D. The CDR3 runs to 16 residues. V lost 0 bases and J lost 2, with 14 bases in between. In germline, CDR1 is SGHDN, CDR2 FVKESK. The CDR3 DNA reads as TGTGCCAGCAGCCAAGATCCATTCCGAGGAGCCTACGAGCAGTACTTC. Its translation is CASSQDPFRGAYEQYF.

The chain couples TRBV7-2 to TRBJ2-6; perhaps TRBD1 as D (6 bases). Looked up from germline, CDR1 is SGHTA and CDR2 is FQGNSA. This CDR3 contains 15 residues. Trimming removed 5 bases from V and 0 bases from J, with 8 bases in between. This CDR3 reads CASSMGHSGANVLTF. DNA for the CDR3: TGTGCCAGCAGCATGGGACACTCTGGGGCCAACGTCCTGACTTTC.